One sample yielded the 30 T cell receptor beta chains listed below, sequenced in a study of blood T cell repertoires in COVID-19. Clones were read by immunoSEQ multiplex PCR, and TCRdb kept only the in-frame ones, dropping some. The sample records around 320,000 clones, 75% to 90% being singletons. Sequenced material: peripheral blood. These receptors were collected from a man younger than 30 with active or convalescent COVID-19.

The chain is built from TRBV7-9 and TRBJ1-1; a possible D gene is TRBD1 (5 bases). Germline V gene data show CDR1 as SEHNR and CDR2 as FQNEAQ (reference sequence). Deletions cut 4 bases from V and 3 bases from J, with 15 bases between. This CDR3 contains 15 residues. The CDR3 protein is CASSYRLDRDTEAFF. The CDR3, as DNA: TGTGCCAGCAGCTACCGACTCGACAGAGACACTGAAGCTTTCTTT.

The chain recombines TRBV4-1 with TRBJ1-2; maybe TRBD1 (6 bases). The CDR3 is 15 residues long. V was pared by 4 bases and J by 4 bases, with 16 bases between. The germline gives CDR1 MGHRA, CDR2 YSYEKL. DNA for the CDR3: TGCGCCAGCAGCCCTGGGACATCGGGCGGCTATGGCTACACCTTC. Translation: CASSPGTSGGYGYTF.

The CDR3 reads CASSGTGFSEKLFF. DNA of the CDR3: TGTGCCAGCAGCGGGACAGGGTTTTCGGAAAAACTGTTTTTT. The chain carries TRBV7-9 and TRBJ1-4, with 9 bases matching TRBD1. This CDR3 region has 14 residues. With V trimmed by 5 bases and J by 8 bases, 6 bases remained unmatched. The germline CDR1 and CDR2 sequences are SEHNR and FQNEAQ (reference sequence).

The V gene is TRBV2, the J gene TRBJ1-1; a weak D match, TRBD1 (6 bases). The CDR3 has 16 amino acids. V dropped 0 bases and J dropped 0 bases, with 11 bases sitting between them. Germline lookup yields CDR1 SNHLY and CDR2 FYNNEI. DNA of the CDR3: TGTGCCAGCAGTGAAGCCGTAGGACAGTTGAACACTGAAGCTTTCTTT. Translation: CASSEAVGQLNTEAFF.

This clone was detected a few times. This chain uses TRBV28 with TRBJ1-4; D might be TRBD1 (6 bases). This CDR3 is built from 17 residues. Germline CDR1 is MDHEN and CDR2 is SYDVKM. The V gene lost 6 bases and the J gene lost 0 bases, with 17 bases spanning the gap. The CDR3 here is CASSFYETGTTNEKLFF. For the CDR3, the DNA is TGTGCCAGCAGCTTCTATGAAACAGGGACAACTAATGAAAAACTGTTTTTT.

The CDR3 DNA reads as TGTGCCAGCCTTCGTGGGGGGGGGCAGCCCCAGCATTTT. Amino acid sequence: CASLRGGGQPQHF. The chain carries TRBV2 and TRBJ1-5; possibly TRBD1 for D (5 bases). The V and J ends lost 8 bases and 7 bases respectively, with 15 bases between them. The V gene's germline CDR1 is SNHLY and CDR2 FYNNEI. This CDR3 spans 13 amino acids.

The chain recombines TRBV4-2 with TRBJ2-7; 7 bases match TRBD1. V gave up 5 bases and J gave up 2 bases; unmatched junction bases: 9. The CDR3 sequence is 15 residues long. Germline values: CDR1 LGHNA, CDR2 YNFKEQ. In DNA form, the CDR3 reads TGTGCCAGCAGCGCACGACAGGGCCTTGCCTACGAGCAGTACTTC. Amino acids: CASSARQGLAYEQYF.

The V gene is TRBV28, the J gene TRBJ2-3; D gene uncertain. The germline CDR1 and CDR2 sequences are MDHEN and SYDVKM. V was clipped by 5 bases and J by 5 bases, with 11 bases between them. The CDR3 runs to 13 residues. The CDR3 DNA is TGTGCCAGCAGTGATGTCCGAGGAGATACGCAGTATTTT. It is translated as CASSDVRGDTQYF.

V gene TRBV5-1 combines with J gene TRBJ2-1; unclear D gene. Germline CDR1 and CDR2: SGHRS and YFSETQ. CDR3 size: 16 residues. The V and J ends lost 4 bases and 2 bases respectively, with 16 bases between them. The chain's CDR3 is CASSLGTSQTYNEQFF. The DNA of the CDR3 is TGCGCCAGCAGCCTTGGCACTTCACAGACCTACAATGAGCAGTTCTTC.

The genes are TRBV6-5 and TRBJ1-5, with D unclear. The germline CDR1 and CDR2 sequences are MNHEY and SVGAGI. CDR3 length equals 13 residues. Deletions cut 4 bases from V and 6 bases from J, with 10 bases between. CDR3 nucleotide sequence: TGTGCCAGCAGTTTTTCATCGAGTCAGCCCCAGCATTTT. This gives the protein CASSFSSSQPQHF.

The chain links TRBV9 to TRBJ2-3; 13 bases map to TRBD2. Germline loops: CDR1 SGDLS, CDR2 YYNGEE. Germline trimming cut 4 bases from V and 5 bases from J; bases unmatched to any gene: 4. The CDR3 length is 15 residues. CDR3 residues: CASSLGTSGIDTQYF. The CDR3 DNA reads as TGTGCCAGCAGCCTAGGGACTAGCGGGATAGATACGCAGTATTTT.

The chain employs TRBV6-5 and TRBJ1-2, with D possibly TRBD1 on 6 matching bases. This CDR3 has 15 amino acids. Germline V lookup: CDR1 MNHEY, CDR2 SVGAGI. V was pared by 1 base and J by 8 bases, with 17 bases between. The CDR3 bases are TGTGCCAGCAGTTACTTTCGGTCAGGGGCAGAAGGCTACACCTTC. Its translation is CASSYFRSGAEGYTF.

This chain joins TRBV2 and TRBJ1-3, with D hard to call. Between the trimmed V and J ends, which lost 7 bases and 1 base, there was a span of 14 bases. Germline loops: CDR1 SNHLY, CDR2 FYNNEI. The CDR3 has 15 amino acids. The CDR3 loop is CASMVRVKSGNTIYF. The CDR3 region has the DNA TGTGCCAGCATGGTGCGGGTGAAGTCTGGAAACACCATATATTTT.

The CDR3 nucleotides are TGTGCCAGCAGCGTAGGCGGGAGGGCTGCAGATACGCAGTATTTT. This gives the protein CASSVGGRAADTQYF. This chain joins TRBV9 and TRBJ2-3; TRBD2 aligns across 9 bases. This CDR3 spans 15 amino acids. The V and J ends lost 0 bases and 4 bases, in that order; junction bases with no gene match: 3. Germline CDR1 and CDR2: SGDLS and YYNGEE.

V is TRBV7-9 and J is TRBJ1-6; no clear D gene. V was clipped by 6 bases and J by 4 bases, with 7 bases between them. The V gene's germline CDR1 is SEHNR and CDR2 FQNEAQ (reference sequence). This CDR3 is built from 13 residues. The CDR3: CASSSDYNSPLHF. The CDR3 DNA reads TGTGCCAGCAGTTCAGATTATAATTCACCCCTCCACTTT. Supplemented by reference TRBV7-9 and TRBJ1-6, the full variable domain reads DTGVSQNPRHKITKRGQNVTFRCDPISEHNRLYWYRQTLGQGPEFLTYFQNEAQLEKSRLLSDRFSAERPKGSFSTLEIQRTEQGDSAMYLCASSSDYNSPLHFGNGTRLTVT.

V is TRBV19 and J is TRBJ2-7; 7 nucleotides align to TRBD1. V gave up 6 bases and J gave up 0 bases; unmatched junction bases: 8. Germline V gene sequence: CDR1 LNHDA, CDR2 SQIVND (reference sequence). The CDR3 has 15 residues. CDR3 region: CASRSDRSLSYEQYF. DNA of the CDR3: TGTGCCAGTAGATCGGACAGGAGCCTCTCCTACGAGCAGTACTTC.

The chain is built from TRBV28 and TRBJ2-7; no clear D. Per the germline V gene, CDR1 is MDHEN and CDR2 is SYDVKM. There are 12 residues in the CDR3. Trimming left V 2 bases short and J 7 bases short, with 9 bases between. The chain's CDR3 is CASSLHPREQYF. The CDR3 nucleotides read TGTGCCAGCAGTTTACACCCTAGGGAGCAGTACTTC.

V is TRBV5-6 and J is TRBJ1-2, with 7 bases aligning to TRBD1. The CDR3 runs to 12 residues. Germline V gene sequence: CDR1 SGHDT, CDR2 YYEEEE. J was trimmed by 8 bases and V by 0 bases; bases with no gene match: 1. The CDR3 nucleotides are TGTGCCAGCAGCTTGGGGGACAGAGGCTACACCTTC. Residues: CASSLGDRGYTF.

V usage is TRBV7-2 and J usage is TRBJ1-2; D may be TRBD1 (5 bases). Deletions cut 1 base from V and 3 bases from J, with 21 bases between. This CDR3 has 18 residues. Per germline, CDR1 SGHTA and CDR2 FQGNSA. CDR3 residues: CASSLVRGSGPFDYGYTF. The CDR3, as DNA: TGTGCCAGCAGCTTAGTCCGGGGCAGCGGGCCGTTCGACTATGGCTACACCTTC.

The chain couples TRBV27 to TRBJ2-4, with D perhaps TRBD1 (5 bases). Deletions cut 5 bases from V and 11 bases from J, with 19 bases between. The CDR3 length is 14 residues. The germline V gene encodes CDR1 MNHEY and CDR2 SMNVEV (reference sequence). CDR3 protein: CASSPGETVFVQYF. The CDR3 DNA follows: TGTGCCAGCAGTCCGGGCGAGACAGTTTTTGTTCAGTACTTC.

This clone was detected a few times. The rearrangement joins TRBV24-1 to TRBJ2-7; TRBD2 matches 8 bases. The CDR3 covers 15 residues. J lost 0 bases, V lost 4 bases, and 4 bases had no gene match. Per the germline V gene, CDR1 is KGHDR and CDR2 is SFDVKD. DNA for the CDR3: TGTGCCACCAGTGACGCTCGGGGGGGCTCCTACGAGCAGTACTTC. Residues: CATSDARGGSYEQYF.

The chain links TRBV14 to TRBJ2-3; a possible D gene is TRBD2 (6 bases). Germline loops: CDR1 SGHDN, CDR2 FVKESK. V was trimmed by 0 bases and J by 9 bases, leaving 7 bases between them. The CDR3 spans 12 residues. Here the CDR3 DNA reads TGTGCCAGCAGCCAAGATGGGAGGACGCAGTATTTT. Amino acid sequence: CASSQDGRTQYF.

The rearrangement links TRBV5-1 to TRBJ2-2; TRBD1 matches at 7 bases. The CDR3 has 16 amino acids. The V segment lost 4 bases and the J segment 1 base; nucleotides outside the gene matches: 7. Germline CDR1 reads SGHRS; CDR2 reads YFSETQ. CDR3 sequence reads: CASSPETGLNTGELFF. CDR3 DNA sequence: TGCGCCAGCAGCCCAGAGACAGGGCTGAACACCGGGGAGCTGTTTTTT.

This rearrangement joins TRBV24-1 to TRBJ2-2; TRBD2 is a possible D gene (5 bases). Germline V gene lookup returns CDR1 KGHDR and CDR2 SFDVKD. V gave up 5 bases and J gave up 6 bases, with 12 bases separating them. This CDR3 region has 14 residues. CDR3 loop: CATSVTGLSGELFF. CDR3 DNA sequence: TGTGCCACCAGTGTGACGGGGTTGTCCGGGGAGCTGTTTTTT.

The V gene is TRBV15, the J gene TRBJ1-3, with D perhaps matching TRBD1 (6 bases). The germline V and J ends were trimmed by 0 bases and 4 bases, with 10 bases remaining between them. The germline V gene has CDR1 LNHNV and CDR2 YYDKDF (reference sequence). The CDR3 contains 15 residues. The CDR3 nucleotides are TGTGCCACCAGCAGAGACAGGGGATTCGGAAACACCATATATTTT. Translation gives CATSRDRGFGNTIYF.

This CDR3 reads CASSSESNSYNEQFF. CDR3 sequence (DNA): TGCGCCAGCAGCAGTGAGAGTAACTCCTACAATGAGCAGTTCTTC. The genes are TRBV5-1 and TRBJ2-1, with no clear D. V was trimmed by 4 bases and J by 0 bases, leaving 11 bases between them. Germline V gene lookup returns CDR1 SGHRS and CDR2 YFSETQ. The CDR3 covers 15 residues.

The rearrangement links TRBV15 to TRBJ1-3; tentatively, D is TRBD1 (5 bases). V shed 1 base and J shed 0 bases, with 7 bases lying between them. CDR3 length: 15 residues. Germline V CDR1 and CDR2: LNHNV, YYDKDF (reference sequence). The CDR3 coding sequence is TGTGCCACCAGCAGAGGACAGAGCTCTGGAAACACCATATATTTT. Translated: CATSRGQSSGNTIYF.

This chain uses TRBV4-1 with TRBJ2-7; 11 nucleotides agree with TRBD1. The germline CDR1 and CDR2 sequences are MGHRA and YSYEKL. With 0 bases clipped from V and 2 bases from J, the junction kept 3 bases outside the gene matches. The CDR3 spans 16 residues. CDR3 nucleotides: TGCGCCAGCAGCCAAGATAGGACAGGGGGCGCCTACGAGCAGTACTTC. Its protein product is CASSQDRTGGAYEQYF.

There are a few counts of this clone. J is TRBJ2-3 and V is TRBV4-3; TRBD1 agrees at 10 bases. CDR1 and CDR2 from the germline V gene are LGHNA and YSLEER. This CDR3 region has 15 residues. Germline trimming cut 5 bases from V and 2 bases from J; bases unmatched to any gene: 4. This CDR3 is CASSLGQGHTDTQYF. CDR3 DNA sequence: TGCGCCAGCAGCTTGGGACAGGGGCACACAGATACGCAGTATTTT.

The V and J genes are TRBV27 and TRBJ2-7; D may be TRBD2 (5 bases). CDR1 is MNHEY, CDR2 SMNVEV, per germline (reference sequence). V lost 5 bases, J lost 6 bases, and 14 bases lay in between. This CDR3 region has 13 residues. CDR3 loop: CASSPSRLREQYF. The DNA for the CDR3 is TGTGCCAGCAGTCCATCGAGACTACGCGAGCAGTACTTC.